In its sample, the clone carrying this T cell receptor beta chain was seen many times. Its antigen remains unknown. At the DNA level, this CDR3 is encoded by other sequences in the same sample as well. Until they underwent thyroid surgery, no patient had received any treatment. Germline CDR1 and CDR2: SEHNR and FQNEAQ (reference sequence). The CDR3 has 15 residues. Trimming shortened V by 3 bases and J by 8 bases, and 19 bases separated the two germline ends. The data were obtained in a study of metastatic and nonmetastatic thyroid tumors. Study at large: Comparison of repertoires was carried out across blood and tumor or nodule tissue from malignant and benign thyroid patients.

Authors' analysis steps: Building a distant-metastasis classifier for papillary thyroid cancer drew on CDR3 differences across clinicopathological groups. With MiXCR, TCRdb reprocessed the PCR reads. These V and J calls are TCRdb output, not the study's own analysis. The data show tens of thousands of clones, with around 20% seen just once and roughly 4.8% held by the top ten. General study points: Reportedly, malignant thyroid tumors had significantly higher TCR beta diversity than benign nodules, in blood and tumor.

This receptor was taken from a male donor with papillary thyroid cancer or a benign thyroid nodule (not recorded which). Some clones in this sample may be carry-over from other donors' samples. The chain has TRBV7-9 and TRBJ1-2, with D possibly TRBD1 on 6 matching bases. Sequencing input: blood. This CDR3 is CASSLPLTGRYGYTF. The DNA of the CDR3 is TGTGCCAGCAGCTTGCCCCTTACAGGGAGGTACGGCTACACCTTC.